This TCR beta chain was obtained from a study of blood T cells in healthy people across ages. Background on the study: Per two T cells, about one barcoded beta molecule was captured through template switching. Study-level points and caveats: It was found that TCR beta diversity correlated strongly with the percentage of naive T cells.

Notes on this clonotype: The antigen is undetermined.

This CDR3 contains 13 residues. Germline loops: CDR1 MDHEN, CDR2 SYDVKM. The ends were cut back, 10 bases at V and 4 bases at J, with 14 bases in the middle. Primed by a sample-barcoded 5' primer and a J-beta primer mix, a second PCR proceeded for about 6 to 11 cycles. A tag from a template-switch adaptor with 12 random nucleotides marked each cDNA molecule. Every sample returned 2.5 million or more CDR3-containing paired-end reads. TCRdb re-called the 5' RACE reads with MiXCR, one entry per CDR3 protein. The table has under 1,000,000 distinct CDR3 sequences, more than 35% seen once; the top ten hold approximately 18%.

The source is a man aged 80 or over in good health. Sequenced material: blood. The chain links TRBV28 to TRBJ2-1; D unclear. The CDR3 DNA follows: TGTGCCACCCAAGAGGAGAGATACAATGAGCAGTTCTTC. Protein: CATQEERYNEQFF.